Listed below are T cell receptor beta chains from one sample, sequenced in a study of early T cells in non-severe SARS-CoV-2 infection. Each CDR3 protein gets one entry after TCRdb re-called the 5' RACE reads with MiXCR. The data contain tens of thousands of distinct CDR3 sequences, around 9.3% of them seen just once; the ten biggest clones take up under 6%. Source material: whole blood. The receptors derive from an adult who was a healthcare worker with PCR-confirmed SARS-CoV-2 infection or an uninfected control (not recorded which). Both conserved end residues are part of each CDR3. Fields, in order: clone size, D gene, V gene, J gene, CDR3 DNA, CDR3 protein. The D gene is left open where the match is weak. Clone size appears in some rows only: once, few, many, or a class for an expanded clone.

many	-	TRBV5-1	TRBJ2-5	TGCGCCAGCAGCTTGGCAGGGGTGATTGTGGAGACCCAGTACTTC	CASSLAGVIVETQYF
many	TRBD2	TRBV19	TRBJ2-1	TGTGCCAGTAGTATAGCAGCGGGAGATTACAATGAGCAGTTCTTC	CASSIAAGDYNEQFF
many	-	TRBV24-1	TRBJ2-5	TGTGCCACCAGTGATTTCTCCAGGGGAAAGGAGACCCAGTACTTC	CATSDFSRGKETQYF
-	-	TRBV6-2/TRBV6-3	TRBJ1-1	TGTGCCAGCAGTCGAGCGACAAGGGGGAAGGCTGAAGCTTTCTTT	CASSRATRGKAEAFF
many	-	TRBV7-2	TRBJ1-6	TGTGCCAGCAGCCCATCAATAGTGGGACTGGGGTCCCCCCTCCACTTT	CASSPSIVGLGSPLHF
many	-	TRBV4-2	TRBJ1-1	TGTGCCAGCAGCCAAGAACAGACAGTAACTGAAGCTTTCTTT	CASSQEQTVTEAFF
-	-	TRBV6-5	TRBJ2-1	TGTGCCAGCAGTCTCCTGCCTCTCAGCTCCTACAATGAGCAGTTCTTC	CASSLLPLSSYNEQFF
-	-	TRBV6-2/TRBV6-3	TRBJ2-3	TGTGCCAGCAGACCCGGGACGAGCACAGATACGCAGTATTTT	CASRPGTSTDTQYF
-	-	TRBV20-1	TRBJ1-3	TGCAGTGCTAGAGATCGACGGAGCTCTGGAAACACCATATATTTT	CSARDRRSSGNTIYF
many	-	TRBV5-6	TRBJ2-1	TGTGCCAGCAGCTTGGAGGTTGAGCAGTTCTTC	CASSLEVEQFF
few	TRBD2	TRBV7-2	TRBJ2-5	TGTGCCAGCAGCTCGTTTAGCGGGGGGAAAGAGACCCAGTACTTC	CASSSFSGGKETQYF
-	-	TRBV7-9	TRBJ2-7	TGTGCCAGCAGCTCCAATTTGTGGGACGACGAGCAGTACTTC	CASSSNLWDDEQYF
many	TRBD2	TRBV19	TRBJ2-2	TGTGCCAGTACAAAGGCACTAGCGGGGACCGGGGAGCTGTTTTTT	CASTKALAGTGELFF
many	-	TRBV6-5	TRBJ1-2	TGTGCCAGCAGTCAGTATCCGGGACGGGTAAACTATGGCTACACCTTC	CASSQYPGRVNYGYTF
-	-	TRBV4-2	TRBJ2-1	TGTGCCAGCAGCCAAGGGAGTCTTTACAATGAGCAGTTCTTC	CASSQGSLYNEQFF